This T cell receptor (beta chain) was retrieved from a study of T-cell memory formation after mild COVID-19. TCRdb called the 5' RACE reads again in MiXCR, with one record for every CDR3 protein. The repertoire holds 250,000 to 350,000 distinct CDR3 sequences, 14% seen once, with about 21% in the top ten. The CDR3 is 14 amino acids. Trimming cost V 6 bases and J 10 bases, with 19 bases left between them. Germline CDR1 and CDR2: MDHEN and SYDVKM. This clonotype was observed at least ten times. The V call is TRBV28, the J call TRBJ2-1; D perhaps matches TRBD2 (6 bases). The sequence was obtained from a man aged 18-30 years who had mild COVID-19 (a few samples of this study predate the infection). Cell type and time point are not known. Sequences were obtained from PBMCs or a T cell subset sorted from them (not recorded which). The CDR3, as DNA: TGTGCCAGCAGGACCCCGGGACTGCTGCGAGAGCAGTTCTTC. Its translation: CASRTPGLLREQFF.